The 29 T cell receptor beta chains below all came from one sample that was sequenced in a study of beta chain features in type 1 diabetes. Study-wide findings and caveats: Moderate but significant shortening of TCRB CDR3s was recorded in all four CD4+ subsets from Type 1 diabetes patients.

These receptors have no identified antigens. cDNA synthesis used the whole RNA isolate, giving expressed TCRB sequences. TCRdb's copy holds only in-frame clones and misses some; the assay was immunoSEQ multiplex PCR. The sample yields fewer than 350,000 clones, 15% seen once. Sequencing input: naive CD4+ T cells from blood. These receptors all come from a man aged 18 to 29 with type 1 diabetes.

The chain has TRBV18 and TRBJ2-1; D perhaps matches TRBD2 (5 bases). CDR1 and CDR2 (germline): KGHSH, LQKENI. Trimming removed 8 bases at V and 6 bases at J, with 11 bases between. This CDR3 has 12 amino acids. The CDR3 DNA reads TGTGCCAGCAGCAGACGGGGCAATGAGCAGTTCTTC. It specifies CASSRRGNEQFF.

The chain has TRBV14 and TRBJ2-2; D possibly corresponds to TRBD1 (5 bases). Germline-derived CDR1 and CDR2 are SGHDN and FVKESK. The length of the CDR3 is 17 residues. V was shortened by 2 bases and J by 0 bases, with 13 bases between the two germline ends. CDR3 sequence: CASSQRLVGPNTGELFF. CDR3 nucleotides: TGTGCCAGCAGCCAACGTTTGGTGGGGCCGAACACCGGGGAGCTGTTTTTT. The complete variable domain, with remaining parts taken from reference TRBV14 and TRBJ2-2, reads EAGVTQFPSHSVIEKGQTVTLRCDPISGHDNLYWYRRVMGKEIKFLLHFVKESKQDESGMPNNRFLAERTGGTYSTLKVQPAELEDSGVYFCASSQRLVGPNTGELFFGEGSRLTVL.

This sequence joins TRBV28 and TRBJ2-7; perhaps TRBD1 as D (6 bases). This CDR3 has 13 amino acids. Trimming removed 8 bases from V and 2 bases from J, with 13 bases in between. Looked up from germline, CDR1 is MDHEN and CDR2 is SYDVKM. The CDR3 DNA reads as TGTGCCAGCTCCAGACAGGAAACCTACGAGCAGTACTTC. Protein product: CASSRQETYEQYF.

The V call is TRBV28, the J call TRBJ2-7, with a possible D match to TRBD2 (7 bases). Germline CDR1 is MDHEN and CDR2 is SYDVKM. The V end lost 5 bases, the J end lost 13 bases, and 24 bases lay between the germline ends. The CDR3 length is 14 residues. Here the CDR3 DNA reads TGTGCCAGCAGTCTCCTATCGGGGGGCTTCGAAATCTACTTC. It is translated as CASSLLSGGFEIYF.

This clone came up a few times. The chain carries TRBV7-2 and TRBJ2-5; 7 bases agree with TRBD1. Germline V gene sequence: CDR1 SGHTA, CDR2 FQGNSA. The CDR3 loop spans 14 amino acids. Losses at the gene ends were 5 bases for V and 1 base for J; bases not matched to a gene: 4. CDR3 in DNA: TGTGCCAGCAGCCACAGACAGGGCCAAGAGACCCAGTACTTC. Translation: CASSHRQGQETQYF.

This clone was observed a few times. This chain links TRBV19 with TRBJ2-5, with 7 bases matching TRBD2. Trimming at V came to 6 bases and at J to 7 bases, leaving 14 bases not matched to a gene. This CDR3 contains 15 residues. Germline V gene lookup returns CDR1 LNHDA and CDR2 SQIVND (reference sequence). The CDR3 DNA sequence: TGTGCCAGTAGGACAAGCGGGGCCAACCCGGGGACCCAGTACTTC. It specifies CASRTSGANPGTQYF.

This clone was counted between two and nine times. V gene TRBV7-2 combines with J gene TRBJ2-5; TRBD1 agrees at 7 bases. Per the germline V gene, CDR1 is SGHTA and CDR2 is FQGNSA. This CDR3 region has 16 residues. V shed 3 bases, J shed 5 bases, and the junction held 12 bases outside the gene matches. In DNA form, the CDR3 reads TGTGCCAGCAGCTTTAGAGGGGGCCTTAGGAGGGAGACCCAGTACTTC. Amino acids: CASSFRGGLRRETQYF.

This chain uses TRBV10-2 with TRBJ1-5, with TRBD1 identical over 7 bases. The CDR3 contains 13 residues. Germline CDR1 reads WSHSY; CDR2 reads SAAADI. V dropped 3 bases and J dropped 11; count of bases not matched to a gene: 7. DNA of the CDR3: TGCGCCAGCAGTGAACTAGTTACAGGGGCCCAGCATTTT. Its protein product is CASSELVTGAQHF.

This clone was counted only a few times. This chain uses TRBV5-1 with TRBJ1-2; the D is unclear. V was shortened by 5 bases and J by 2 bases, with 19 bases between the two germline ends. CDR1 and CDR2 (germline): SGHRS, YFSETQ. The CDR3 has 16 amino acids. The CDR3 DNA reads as TGCGCCAGCAGACCCCTTCTGAGACAAGCAAACTATGGCTACACCTTC. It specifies CASRPLLRQANYGYTF.

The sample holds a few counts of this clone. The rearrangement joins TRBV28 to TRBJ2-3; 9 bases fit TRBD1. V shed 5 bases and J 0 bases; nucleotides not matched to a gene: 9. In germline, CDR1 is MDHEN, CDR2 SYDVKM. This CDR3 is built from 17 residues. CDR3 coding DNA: TGTGCCAGCAGTGTCACCACAGGGGGCTCTAGCACAGATACGCAGTATTTT. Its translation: CASSVTTGGSSTDTQYF.

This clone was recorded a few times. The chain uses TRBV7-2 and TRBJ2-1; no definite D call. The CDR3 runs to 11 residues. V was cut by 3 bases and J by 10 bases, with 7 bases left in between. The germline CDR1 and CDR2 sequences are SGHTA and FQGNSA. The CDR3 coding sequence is TGTGCCAGCAGCTTTCGCAGGGAGCAGTTCTTC. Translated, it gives CASSFRREQFF. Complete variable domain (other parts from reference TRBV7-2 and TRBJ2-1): GAGVSQSPSNKVTEKGKDVELRCDPISGHTALYWYRQSLGQGLEFLIYFQGNSAPDKSGLPSDRFSAERTGGSVSTLTIQRTQQEDSAVYLCASSFRREQFFGPGTRLTVL.

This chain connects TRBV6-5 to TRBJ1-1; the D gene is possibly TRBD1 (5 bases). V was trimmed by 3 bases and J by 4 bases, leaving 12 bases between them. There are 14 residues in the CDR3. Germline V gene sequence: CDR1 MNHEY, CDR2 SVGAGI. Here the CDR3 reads CASSYRGTGTEAFF. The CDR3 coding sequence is TGTGCCAGCAGTTATCGGGGGACGGGCACTGAAGCTTTCTTT.

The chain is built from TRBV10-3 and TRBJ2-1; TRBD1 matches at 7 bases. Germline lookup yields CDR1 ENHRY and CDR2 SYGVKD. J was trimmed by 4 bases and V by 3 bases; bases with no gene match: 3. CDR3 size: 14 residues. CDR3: CAISDGQDYNEQFF. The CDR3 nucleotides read TGTGCCATCAGTGACGGACAGGATTACAATGAGCAGTTCTTC.

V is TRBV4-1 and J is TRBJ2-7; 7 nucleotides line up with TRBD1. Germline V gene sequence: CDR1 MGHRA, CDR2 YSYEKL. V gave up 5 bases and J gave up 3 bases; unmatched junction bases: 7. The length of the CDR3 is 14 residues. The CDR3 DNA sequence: TGCGCCAGCAGCAATCCGGGACAGAACTACGAGCAGTACTTC. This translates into CASSNPGQNYEQYF.

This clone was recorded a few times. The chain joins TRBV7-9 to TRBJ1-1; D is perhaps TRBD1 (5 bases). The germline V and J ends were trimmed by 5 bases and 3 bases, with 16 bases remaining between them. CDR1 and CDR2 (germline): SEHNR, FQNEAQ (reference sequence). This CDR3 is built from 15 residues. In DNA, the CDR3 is TGTGCCAGCAGCACAATGGGGGGGTCGGACACTGAAGCTTTCTTT. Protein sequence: CASSTMGGSDTEAFF.

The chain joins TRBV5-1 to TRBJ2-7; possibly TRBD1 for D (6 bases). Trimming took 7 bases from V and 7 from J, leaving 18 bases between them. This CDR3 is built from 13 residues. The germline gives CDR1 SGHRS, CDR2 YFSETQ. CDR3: CASGSFWGQEQYF. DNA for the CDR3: TGCGCCAGCGGCTCCTTTTGGGGACAAGAGCAGTACTTC.

CDR3 loop: CASSQGGLAGGGGETQYF. The CDR3 coding sequence is TGTGCCAGCAGCCAAGGAGGACTAGCGGGAGGAGGTGGAGAGACCCAGTACTTC. This chain links TRBV4-2 with TRBJ2-5; 14 bases are shared with TRBD2. The CDR3 sequence is 18 residues long. Germline CDR1 LGHNA, CDR2 YNFKEQ. Unmatched junction bases numbered 8, after V lost 1 base and J lost 4 bases.

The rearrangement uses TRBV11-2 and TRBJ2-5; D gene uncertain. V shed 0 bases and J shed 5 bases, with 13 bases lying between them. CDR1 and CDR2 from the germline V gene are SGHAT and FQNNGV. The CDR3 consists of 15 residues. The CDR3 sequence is CASSLERLRTETQYF. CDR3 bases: TGTGCCAGCAGCTTAGAGAGACTCCGTACCGAGACCCAGTACTTC.

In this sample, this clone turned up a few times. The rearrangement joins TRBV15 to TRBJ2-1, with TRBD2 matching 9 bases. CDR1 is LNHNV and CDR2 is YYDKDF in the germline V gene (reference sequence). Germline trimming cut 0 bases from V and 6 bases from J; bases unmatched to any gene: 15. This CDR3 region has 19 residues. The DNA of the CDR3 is TGTGCCACCAGCAGAGATGTTTTTGTAGCGGGAGATCAGTTCAATGAGCAGTTCTTC. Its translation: CATSRDVFVAGDQFNEQFF.

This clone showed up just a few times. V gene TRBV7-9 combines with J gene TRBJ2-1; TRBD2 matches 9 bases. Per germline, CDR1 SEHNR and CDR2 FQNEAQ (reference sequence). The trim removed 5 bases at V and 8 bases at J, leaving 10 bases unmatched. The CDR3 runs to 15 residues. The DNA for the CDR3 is TGTGCCAGCAGCCCCAACCTTGGACTAGCGTATGAGCAGTTCTTC. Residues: CASSPNLGLAYEQFF.

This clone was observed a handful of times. The CDR3 DNA follows: TGCGCCAGCAGCTCTACAGGTAGCTCTGGAAACACCATATATTTT. This sequence encodes CASSSTGSSGNTIYF. The chain links TRBV5-1 to TRBJ1-3, with D maybe TRBD1 (5 bases). Germline assignment: CDR1 SGHRS and CDR2 YFSETQ. V dropped 3 bases and J dropped 0 bases, with 10 bases sitting between them. This CDR3 region has 15 residues.

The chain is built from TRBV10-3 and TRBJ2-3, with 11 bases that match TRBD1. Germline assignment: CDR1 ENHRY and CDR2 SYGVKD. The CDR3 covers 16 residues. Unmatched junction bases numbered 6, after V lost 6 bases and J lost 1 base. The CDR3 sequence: CAIRGQGGWGTDTQYF. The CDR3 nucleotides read TGTGCCATCAGGGGACAGGGGGGGTGGGGCACAGATACGCAGTATTTT.

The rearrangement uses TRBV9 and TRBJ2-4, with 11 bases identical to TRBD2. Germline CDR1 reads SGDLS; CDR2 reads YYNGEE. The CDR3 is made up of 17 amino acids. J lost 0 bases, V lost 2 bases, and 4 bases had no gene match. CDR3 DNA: TGTGCCAGCAGCGTGGGGACTAGCGGACTAGCCAAAAACATTCAGTACTTC. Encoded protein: CASSVGTSGLAKNIQYF.

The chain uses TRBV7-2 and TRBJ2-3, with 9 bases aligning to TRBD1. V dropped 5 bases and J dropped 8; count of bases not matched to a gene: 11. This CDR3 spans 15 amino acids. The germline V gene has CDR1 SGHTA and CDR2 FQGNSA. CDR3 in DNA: TGTGCCAGCAGCCCAGGACAGGGGTCTAGGGGTACGCAGTATTTT. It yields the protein CASSPGQGSRGTQYF.

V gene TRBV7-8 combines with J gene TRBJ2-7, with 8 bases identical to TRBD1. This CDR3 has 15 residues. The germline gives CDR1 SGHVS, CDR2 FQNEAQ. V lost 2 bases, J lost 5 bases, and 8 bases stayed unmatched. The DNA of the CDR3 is TGTGCCAGCAGCTTATATCTCGCAGGGGGCCACGAGCAGTACTTC. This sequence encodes CASSLYLAGGHEQYF.

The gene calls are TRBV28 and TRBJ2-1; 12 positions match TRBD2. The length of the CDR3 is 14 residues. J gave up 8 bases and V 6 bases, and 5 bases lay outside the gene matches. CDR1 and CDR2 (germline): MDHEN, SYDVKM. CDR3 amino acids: CASRLAGGLDEQFF. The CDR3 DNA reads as TGTGCCAGCAGGCTAGCGGGGGGGCTCGATGAGCAGTTCTTC.

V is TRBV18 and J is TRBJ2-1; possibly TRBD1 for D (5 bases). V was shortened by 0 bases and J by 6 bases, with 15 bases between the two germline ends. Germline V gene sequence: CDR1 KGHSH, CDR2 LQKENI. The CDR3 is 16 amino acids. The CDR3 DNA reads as TGTGCCAGCTCACCACCGGGGCGAGGACGAGCCAATGAGCAGTTCTTC. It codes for CASSPPGRGRANEQFF.

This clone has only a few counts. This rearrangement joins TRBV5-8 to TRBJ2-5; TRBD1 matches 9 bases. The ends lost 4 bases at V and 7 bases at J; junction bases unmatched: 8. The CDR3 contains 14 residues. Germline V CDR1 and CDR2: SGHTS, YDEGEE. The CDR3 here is CASSLGQGMSTQYF. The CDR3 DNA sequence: TGTGCCAGCAGCCTGGGACAGGGTATGTCGACCCAGTACTTC.

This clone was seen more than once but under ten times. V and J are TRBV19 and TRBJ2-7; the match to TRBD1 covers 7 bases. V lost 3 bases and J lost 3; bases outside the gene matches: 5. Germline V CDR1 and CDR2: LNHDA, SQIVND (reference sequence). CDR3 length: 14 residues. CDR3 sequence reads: CASSIQTGIYEQYF. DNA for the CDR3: TGTGCCAGTAGTATCCAGACAGGGATCTACGAGCAGTACTTC.